Included here is one T cell receptor (beta chain) sequence, with context. This record belongs to a study of blood T cell repertoires in COVID-19. Study background: Sites across the United States, Italy and Spain contributed samples from acute and convalescent COVID-19. In each case, the material was cDNA or gDNA derived from T cells, B-cell-depleted T cells, or PBMCs.

Original data processing: Estimation of nucleated cell counts was performed using reference gene primer amplification. Profiled with immunoSEQ multiplex PCR; TCRdb holds only in-frame clones, not every one. That table furnishes V, J and clone size, whereas the DNA furnished D and trimming. The sample consists of 35,000 to 45,000 clones, around 85% of them appearing once. The V segment lost 3 bases and the J segment 0 bases; nucleotides outside the gene matches: 5. Germline lookup yields CDR1 MGHRA and CDR2 YSYEKL. There are 15 residues in the CDR3. The chain uses TRBV4-1 and TRBJ2-7, with 7 bases aligning to TRBD1. The sample was peripheral blood. This TCR derives from a man between 60 and 75 years old with acute or convalescent COVID-19. The CDR3, as DNA: TGCGCCAGCAGCCACCCGGGACAGAGCTCCTACGAGCAGTACTTC. This gives the protein CASSHPGQSSYEQYF.